Below, 4 T cell receptor beta chains from the same sample are listed, as sequenced in a study of OX40 agonist ivuxolimab in advanced cancers. The receptor library was made with the immunoSEQ multiplex PCR assay. In TCRdb, the immuneACCESS table is reduced to in-frame sequences with V and J assigned. These tables do not hold every clone; where another copy was compared, an unresolved V gene accounts for under half, and the others remain unexplained. The table for this sample lists tens of thousands of clones; roughly 94% of them were counted only once. The ten largest account for around 10% of the sample. Sequencing used CD4+ or CD8+ T cells sorted from blood, obtained in a trial of the OX40 agonist ivuxolimab. The receptor source for this set is an adult with an advanced solid tumor such as melanoma, head and neck, liver or kidney cancer.

The chain has TRBV21-1 and TRBJ2-2. TRBV21-1 is flagged as a pseudogene. CDR3 length equals 15 residues. CDR3 DNA: TGTGCCAGCAGCAAAGTGGAAAGGTGCGAAGGGGAGCTGTTTTTT. Translation: CASSKVERCEGELFF.

The chain couples TRBV28 to TRBJ2-2, with 8 bases fitting TRBD1. This CDR3 spans 14 amino acids. Losses at the gene ends were 6 bases for V and 4 bases for J; bases not matched to a gene: 4. Looked up from germline, CDR1 is MDHEN and CDR2 is SYDVKM. CDR3 in amino acids: CASSDRGGTGELFF. The CDR3, as DNA: TGTGCCAGCAGCGACAGGGGAGGCACCGGGGAGCTGTTTTTT.

The V and J genes are TRBV11-2 and TRBJ2-7; D gene unclear. Germline CDR1 is SGHAT and CDR2 is FQNNGV. V was shortened by 2 bases and J by 7 bases, with 6 bases between the two germline ends. CDR3 length: 11 amino acids. This CDR3 is CASSLIREQYF. The CDR3 DNA reads as TGTGCCAGCAGCTTAATAAGGGAGCAGTACTTC. Complete variable domain (other parts from reference TRBV11-2 and TRBJ2-7): EAGVAQSPRYKIIEKRQSVAFWCNPISGHATLYWYQQILGQGPKLLIQFQNNGVVDDSQLPKDRFSAERLKGVDSTLKIQPAKLEDSAVYLCASSLIREQYFGPGTRLTVT.

The chain links TRBV6-1 to TRBJ2-1, with D maybe TRBD2 (5 bases). The V and J ends lost 2 bases and 7 bases respectively, with 12 bases between them. Germline CDR1 MNHNS, CDR2 SASEGT. This CDR3 is 14 amino acids long. The CDR3 is CASSEWAGGNEQFF. CDR3 in DNA: TGTGCCAGCAGTGAATGGGCGGGCGGTAATGAGCAGTTCTTC.